These 4 T cell receptor beta chains originate from one sample sequenced in a study of T cells in Graves' hyperthyroidism and ophthalmopathy. The source material, RNA transcripts, was used to amplify TCR beta CDR3 regions. Using the HTBI primer set, a first-round RT-PCR was run on the TCR CDR3. TCRdb reprocessed the multiplex PCR reads with MiXCR, giving one entry per CDR3 protein. The repertoire holds hundreds of thousands of distinct CDR3 sequences, with approximately 15% as singletons. The sample consisted of blood. These receptors came from a man younger than 30 with Graves' ophthalmopathy.

This chain links TRBV5-1 with TRBJ1-2; D unclear. Trimming shortened V by 0 bases and J by 8 bases, and 14 bases separated the two germline ends. In germline, CDR1 is SGHRS, CDR2 YFSETQ. This CDR3 region has 14 residues. The CDR3 bases are TGCGCCAGCAGCTTGGGGGATGGGGTGTTCGGCTACACCTTC. This codes for CASSLGDGVFGYTF.

A few counts support this clonotype. A much larger clonotype is one base distant, so this may be a read error. CDR3 sequence reads: CASSFRGVDYGYTF. DNA for the CDR3: TGTGCCAGCAGCTTCCGCGGGGTGGACTATGGCTACACCTTC. This chain links TRBV7-9 with TRBJ1-2; D is undetermined. V lost 3 bases, J lost 3 bases, and 11 bases lay in between. CDR3 length: 14 amino acids. The germline V gene has CDR1 SEHNR and CDR2 FQNEAQ (reference sequence). The variable domain in full, with the rest retrieved from reference TRBV7-9 and TRBJ1-2, is DTGVSQNPRHKITKRGQNVTFRCDPISEHNRLYWYRQTLGQGPEFLTYFQNEAQLEKSRLLSDRFSAERPKGSFSTLEIQRTEQGDSAMYLCASSFRGVDYGYTFGSGTRLTVV.

This clonotype was seen at least ten times. V gene TRBV7-9 combines with J gene TRBJ2-7; D might be TRBD1 (6 bases). Between the trimmed V and J ends, which lost 5 bases and 4 bases, there was a span of 21 bases. This CDR3 spans 16 amino acids. Per germline, CDR1 SEHNR and CDR2 FQNEAQ (reference sequence). The CDR3 loop reads CASSPLQGLDFYEQYF. The DNA for the CDR3 is TGTGCCAGCAGCCCCCTTCAGGGGCTTGACTTTTACGAGCAGTACTTC.

There are many counts of this clonotype. V usage is TRBV7-9 and J usage is TRBJ1-2; D unresolved. Germline V lookup: CDR1 SEHNR, CDR2 FQNEAQ (reference sequence). The V end was cut by 2 bases, the J end by 4 bases, with 17 bases between. This CDR3 has 16 residues. CDR3 nucleotide sequence: TGTGCCAGCAGCTTATTCGCGTCATTCCTAAGCTATGGCTACACCTTC. Protein: CASSLFASFLSYGYTF.